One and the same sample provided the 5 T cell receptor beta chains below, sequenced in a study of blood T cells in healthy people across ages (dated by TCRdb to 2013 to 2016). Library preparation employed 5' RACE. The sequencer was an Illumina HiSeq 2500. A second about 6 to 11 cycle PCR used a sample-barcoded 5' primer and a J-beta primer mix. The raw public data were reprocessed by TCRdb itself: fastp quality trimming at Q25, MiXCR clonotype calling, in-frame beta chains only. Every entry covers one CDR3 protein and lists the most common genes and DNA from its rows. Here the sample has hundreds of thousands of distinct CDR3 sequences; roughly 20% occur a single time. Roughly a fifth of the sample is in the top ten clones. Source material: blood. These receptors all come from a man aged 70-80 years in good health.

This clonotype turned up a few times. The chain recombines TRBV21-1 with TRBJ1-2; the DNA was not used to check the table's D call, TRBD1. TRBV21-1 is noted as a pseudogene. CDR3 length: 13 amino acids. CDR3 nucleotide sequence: TGTGCCAGCAAGCCGGGTGTGATTGGTGGCTACACCTTC. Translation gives CASKPGVIGGYTF.

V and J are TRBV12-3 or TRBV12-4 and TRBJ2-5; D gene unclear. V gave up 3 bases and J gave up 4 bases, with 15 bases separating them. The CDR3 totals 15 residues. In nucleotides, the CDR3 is TGTGCCAGCAGTTTTAGTAGCTTGGGTTCAGAGACCCAGTACTTC. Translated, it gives CASSFSSLGSETQYF.

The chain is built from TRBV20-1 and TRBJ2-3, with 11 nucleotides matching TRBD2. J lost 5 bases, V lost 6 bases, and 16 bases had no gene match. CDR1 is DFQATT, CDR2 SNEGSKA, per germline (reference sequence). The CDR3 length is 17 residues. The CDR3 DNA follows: TGCAGTGCCATGACCGGGACTAGCGGTCTTAAGGGAGATACGCAGTATTTT. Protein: CSAMTGTSGLKGDTQYF.

The CDR3 nucleotides are TGCGCCAGCAGCCAACTAGCGGGAGTGGGGAATGAGCAGTTCTTC. Protein sequence: CASSQLAGVGNEQFF. The chain is built from TRBV5-1 and TRBJ2-1; 11 bases match TRBD2. This CDR3 comprises 15 residues. Unmatched junction bases numbered 7, after V lost 4 bases and J lost 7 bases. Germline V CDR1 and CDR2: SGHRS, YFSETQ.

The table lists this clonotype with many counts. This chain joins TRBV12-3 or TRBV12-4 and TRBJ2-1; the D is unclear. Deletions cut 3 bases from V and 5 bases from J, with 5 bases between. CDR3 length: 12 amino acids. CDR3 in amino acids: CASSLMNNEQFF. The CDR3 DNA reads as TGTGCCAGCAGTTTGATGAACAATGAGCAGTTCTTC.